This T cell receptor beta chain was identified during a study of blood T cell repertoires in COVID-19. Background on the study: The study drew acute and convalescent COVID-19 samples from the United States, Italy and Spain.

As handled by the study authors: Estimated nucleated cell counts came from reference gene primer amplification. Some clones are missing from TCRdb's copy, which holds only in-frame ones; the method was immunoSEQ multiplex PCR. The V and J calls and clone size are taken from that table; D and trimming were inferred from the DNA. The sample records a few hundred thousand clones, roughly 90% being singletons. Trimming stripped 6 bases from V and 2 bases from J, with 8 bases between. The length of the CDR3 is 13 residues. The sample comprised peripheral blood. This receptor was taken from a man aged 18 to 29 who had recovered from COVID-19. The rearrangement links TRBV12-3 or TRBV12-4 to TRBJ1-5; no reliable D call. The CDR3 loop is CASRPTGNQPQHF. The CDR3 bases are TGTGCCAGCAGACCCACTGGCAATCAGCCCCAGCATTTT.